This T cell receptor beta chain is from a study of a mutant IDH1 vaccine in newly diagnosed glioma. Study-wide background: Prior therapy was radiotherapy, temozolomide, or both; most received both.

About this clone: Its antigen is not known.

Time point defined: week 47, end of study. A 20-mer mutant IDH1 peptide at 300 ug was injected subcutaneously with topical imiquimod. Eight vaccinations reached patients in weeks 1, 3, 5, 7, 11, 15, 19 and 23. Patients carried new grade 3 or 4 IDH1-mutant astrocytomas lacking nuclear ATRX. Clones were read by immunoSEQ multiplex PCR, and TCRdb kept only the in-frame ones, dropping some. This table holds roughly 35,000 clones, roughly 70% found once. Findings of the study overall: In around 93% of patients, immune responses induced by the vaccine occurred.

The receptor's source is a man aged 35 to 55 with glioma. This material consisted of PBMCs, taken from a glioma patient whose treatment included an IDH1 peptide vaccine.

The CDR3 here is CASSQDWGREAFF. DNA of the CDR3: TGCGCCAGCAGCCAAGATTGGGGCAGAGAAGCTTTCTTT. The J gene is TRBJ1-1, the V gene TRBV4-3; D may be TRBD1 (5 bases). The CDR3 contains 13 residues. Trimming removed 0 bases at V and 8 bases at J, with 10 bases between. Germline V CDR1 and CDR2: LGHNA, YSLEER.